Below are 9 T cell receptor beta chains sequenced from a single sample in a study of brain T cells in children with intractable seizures. Generated by immunoSEQ multiplex PCR, the TCRdb table keeps only in-frame clones and is missing some. The table includes about 5,200 clones, 90% to 95% detected once. The sequenced cases were selected for having the highest brain T cell transcript signatures. This specimen was resected brain tissue, taken at surgery. These receptors were collected from a boy younger than two with focal cortical dysplasia and intractable seizures.

The V call is TRBV6-5, the J call TRBJ2-2; no clear D gene. The CDR3 extends over 14 amino acids. V gave up 7 bases and J gave up 0 bases, with 9 bases separating them. The germline CDR1 and CDR2 sequences are MNHEY and SVGAGI. CDR3 sequence reads: CASTRPSNTGELFF. The CDR3 region has the DNA TGTGCCAGCACTCGGCCCTCGAACACCGGGGAGCTGTTTTTT.

The chain links TRBV6-9 to TRBJ2-5; D is unclear. The germline gives CDR1 MNHGY, CDR2 SVAAGI. V shed 4 bases and J shed 5 bases, with 8 bases lying between them. This CDR3 has 12 amino acids. CDR3 sequence: CASSCGWETQYF. The CDR3 DNA is TGTGCCAGCAGTTGTGGGTGGGAGACCCAGTACTTC.

The chain combines TRBV4-2 with TRBJ1-3; weak D call: TRBD1 (5 bases). In germline, CDR1 is LGHNA, CDR2 YNFKEQ. This CDR3 contains 16 residues. The V end was cut by 4 bases, the J end by 0 bases, with 13 bases between. CDR3 sequence reads: CASSRLQESSGNTIYF. The CDR3 region has the DNA TGTGCCAGCAGCCGACTACAGGAGAGCTCTGGAAACACCATATATTTT.

V is TRBV21-1 and J is TRBJ2-7; TRBD1 is taken as the D call from the table, unchecked against the DNA. TRBV21-1 corresponds to a pseudogene. The CDR3 runs 14 residues. DNA for the CDR3: TGTGCCAGCAGCAAAGCAGGCAGGGTCTACGAGCAGTACTTC. This sequence encodes CASSKAGRVYEQYF.

The gene calls are TRBV10-3 and TRBJ2-7; D ambiguous. The CDR3 sequence is 13 residues long. V lost 0 bases to trimming and J lost 0 bases, with 3 bases between them. The germline V gene encodes CDR1 ENHRY and CDR2 SYGVKD. In DNA, the CDR3 is TGTGCCATCAGTGAGTCCCGCTCCTACGAGCAGTACTTC. Translating it yields CAISESRSYEQYF.

This clone was recorded only once. The chain recombines TRBV12-5 with TRBJ2-1; tentative D call: TRBD1 (5 bases). This CDR3 spans 15 amino acids. The germline V gene encodes CDR1 LGHNT and CDR2 FRNRAP. V was cut by 2 bases and J by 3 bases, with 11 bases left in between. CDR3 loop: CASGLIGQIYNEQFF. In nucleotides, the CDR3 is TGTGCTAGTGGTTTGATCGGACAAATCTACAATGAGCAGTTCTTC. Full variable domain (missing parts from reference TRBV12-5 and TRBJ2-1): DARVTQTPRHKVTEMGQEVTMRCQPILGHNTVFWYRQTMMQGLELLAYFRNRAPLDDSGMPKDRFSAEMPDATLATLKIQPSEPRDSAVYFCASGLIGQIYNEQFFGPGTRLTVL.

The chain carries TRBV27 and TRBJ2-7; D not resolved. V was pared by 6 bases and J by 4 bases, with 13 bases between. Germline CDR1 is MNHEY and CDR2 is SMNVEV (reference sequence). This CDR3 has 13 amino acids. In DNA form, the CDR3 reads TGTGCCAGCAGCCCCAATTTTTTTTACGAGCAGTACTTC. Protein: CASSPNFFYEQYF.

This chain joins TRBV6-2 or TRBV6-3 and TRBJ2-7; 8 bases fit TRBD2. Germline trimming cut 2 bases from V and 3 bases from J; bases unmatched to any gene: 3. This CDR3 region has 14 residues. CDR1 MNHEY and CDR2 SVGEGT come from the germline V gene. CDR3 sequence: CASSYTTSVYEQYF. The DNA for the CDR3 is TGTGCCAGCAGTTACACGACTAGCGTCTACGAGCAGTACTTC.

The chain is built from TRBV28 and TRBJ2-7; TRBD1 aligns across 9 bases. The J segment lost 4 bases and the V segment lost 4 bases, leaving 5 bases of the junction unmatched. Germline CDR1 MDHEN, CDR2 SYDVKM. The CDR3 sequence is 14 residues long. CDR3 coding DNA: TGTGCCAGCAGTTCCCCGGGACAGGGATACGAGCAGTACTTC. Protein product: CASSSPGQGYEQYF. Filled out from reference TRBV28 and TRBJ2-7, the complete variable domain reads DVKVTQSSRYLVKRTGEKVFLECVQDMDHENMFWYRQDPGLGLRLIYFSYDVKMKEKGDIPEGYSVSREKKERFSLILESASTNQTSMYLCASSSPGQGYEQYFGPGTRLTVT.